This T cell receptor beta chain appears in the sequencing data of a study of cytomegalovirus exposure and HLA in healthy donors. The overall study: Within an early data release were around 87 million unique TCRs drawn from HLA-typed donors.

The study's findings and limits: In a later analysis, DRB1 alleles had the most associated TCRs; HLA-C alleles the fewest.

In regard to this clone: The antigen is undetermined.

The V gene end was trimmed by 4 bases and the J gene end by 6 bases; junction bases not matched to a gene: 7. The germline CDR1 and CDR2 sequences are MNHEY and SVGAGI. This CDR3 has 15 residues. PCR amplification relied on 60 Vbeta primers (plus 13 Jbeta primers). Generated by immunoSEQ multiplex PCR, the TCRdb table keeps only in-frame clones and is missing some. The sample lists under 150,000 clones, 79% occurring once. V is TRBV6-5 and J is TRBJ2-1, with TRBD2 matching over 9 bases. The sequenced sample consisted of PBMCs. The sequence was collected from a woman between 40 and 50 years old in good health and CMV-seropositive. CDR3 nucleotides: TGTGCCAGCAGTTTTCGACTAGCGGCCGCCAATGAGCAGTTCTTC. It codes for CASSFRLAAANEQFF.